This TCR beta chain was found in a study of T cell repertoires in cytomegalovirus infection (dated by TCRdb to the late 2010s). In terms of the full investigation: Donor HLA type was relevant to the analysis, as public TCR beta signatures indicated carriage of CMV infection together with the matching HLA type.

What the research found in general, with its limitations: In the ex vivo response, HLA-C-restricted CMV-specific TCR beta clonotypes were dominant, and in two of eight donors the single most frequent clonotype came from this HLA-C-restricted group. In both this cohort and an independent 352-donor cohort, the cumulative frequency of public TCR beta family members distinguished carriers of CMV infection plus the relevant HLA type.

Instrument on record: Illumina HiSeq 1500. TCRdb applied fastp at Q25 and MiXCR to the public reads, then kept only in-frame beta chains. Every distinct CDR3 protein forms one entry, paired with its most common genes and DNA. The sample contains 310,000 or so distinct CDR3 sequences, around 9.6% of them found a single time. The leading ten clones occupy approximately 2.4% of the sample. The sample holds many counts of this clonotype. Its target antigen remains unknown. Base-call qualities are not available, and no considerably larger clone is one nucleotide away. The sequenced sample was PBMCs. The sequence came from a human donor in good health (CMV status not recorded). Some clones in this sample may be carry-over from other donors' samples.

The sequenced DNA: TGTGCCAGCAGTTTGAGGGTCATACGTTCACCCCTCCACTTT. Translation gives CASSLRVIRSPLHF. Rearrangement joined TRBV12-3 or TRBV12-4 to TRBJ1-6; the D gene cannot be resolved reliably. Its CDR3 holds 14 amino acids, cysteine through phenylalanine. CDR3 DNA is the only sequence kept; it has 42 bases, read in frame from the first base. The V end loses 3 bases and the J end loses 9 bases, and a stretch of 12 bases separates them.